This T cell receptor beta chain was obtained from a study of graft-versus-host responses after intestinal transplantation. Study in general: Recipients had multivisceral, liver-intestinal, or isolated intestinal transplants.

Profiling relied on immunoSEQ multiplex PCR, and the TCRdb table lists in-frame clones only, not all of them. The table lists around 54,000 clones, around 90% of them singletons. As for this clone: Its target is not known.

V lost 2 bases and J 0 bases, leaving 4 bases between the germline ends. The CDR3 covers 13 residues. Per germline, CDR1 KGHSH and CDR2 LQKENI. Study results and caveats: Some GvH clones appeared in ileal mucosa or blood before recipient bone marrow. Subjects displaying graft-donor T cell macrochimerism possessed elevated graft-versus-host to host-versus-graft clonal ratios inside allografts. Early after transplant, HvG declines were associated with peak levels of circulating GvH clones.

The J gene is TRBJ2-5, the V gene TRBV18; no firm D call. This clonotype was obtained from a human patient who received an intestinal transplant, so some T cells may come from the graft donor. The specimen was PBMCs, collected 650 to 670 days after intestinal transplant. As DNA, the CDR3 is TGTGCCAGCTCACCAGGGTACCAAGAGACCCAGTACTTC. Translation gives CASSPGYQETQYF.